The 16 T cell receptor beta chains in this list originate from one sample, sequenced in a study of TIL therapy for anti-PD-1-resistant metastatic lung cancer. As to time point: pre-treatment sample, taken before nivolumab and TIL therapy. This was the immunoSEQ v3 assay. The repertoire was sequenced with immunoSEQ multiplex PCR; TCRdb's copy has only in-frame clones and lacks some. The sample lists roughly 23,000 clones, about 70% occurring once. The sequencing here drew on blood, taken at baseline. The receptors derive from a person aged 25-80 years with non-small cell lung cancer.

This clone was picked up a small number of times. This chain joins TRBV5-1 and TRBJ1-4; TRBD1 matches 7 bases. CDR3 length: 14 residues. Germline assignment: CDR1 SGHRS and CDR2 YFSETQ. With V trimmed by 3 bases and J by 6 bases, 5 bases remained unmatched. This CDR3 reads CASSSSTGDEKLFF. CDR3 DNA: TGCGCCAGCAGCTCATCTACAGGGGATGAAAAACTGTTTTTT.

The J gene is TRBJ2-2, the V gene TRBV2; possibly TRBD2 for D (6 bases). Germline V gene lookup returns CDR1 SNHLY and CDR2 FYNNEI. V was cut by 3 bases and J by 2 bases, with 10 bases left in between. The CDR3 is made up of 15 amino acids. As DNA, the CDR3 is TGTGCCAGCAGTGAGTGGGCGGGAAACACCGGGGAGCTGTTTTTT. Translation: CASSEWAGNTGELFF.

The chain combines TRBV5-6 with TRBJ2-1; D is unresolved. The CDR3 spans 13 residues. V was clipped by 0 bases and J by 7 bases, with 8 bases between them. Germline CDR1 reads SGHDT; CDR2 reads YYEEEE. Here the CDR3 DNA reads TGTGCCAGCAGCTTGGACCTTATTAATGAGCAGTTCTTC. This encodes CASSLDLINEQFF.

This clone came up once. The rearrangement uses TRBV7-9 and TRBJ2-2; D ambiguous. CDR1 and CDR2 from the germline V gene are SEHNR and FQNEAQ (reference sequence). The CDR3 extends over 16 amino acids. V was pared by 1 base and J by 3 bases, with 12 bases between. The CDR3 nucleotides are TGTGCCAGCAGCTTAGACTGGGGAAGAGACACCGGGGAGCTGTTTTTT. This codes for CASSLDWGRDTGELFF.

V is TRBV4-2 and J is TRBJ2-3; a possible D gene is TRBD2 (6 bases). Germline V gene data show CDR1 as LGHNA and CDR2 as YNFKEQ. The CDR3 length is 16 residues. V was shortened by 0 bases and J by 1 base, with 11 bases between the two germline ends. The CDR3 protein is CASSQDRPSGTDTQYF. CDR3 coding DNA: TGTGCCAGCAGCCAAGATCGGCCTAGCGGCACAGATACGCAGTATTTT.

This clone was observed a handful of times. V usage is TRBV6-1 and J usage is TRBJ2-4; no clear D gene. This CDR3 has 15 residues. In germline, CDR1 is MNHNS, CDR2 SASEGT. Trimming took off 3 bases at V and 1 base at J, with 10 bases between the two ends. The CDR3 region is CASSESYGAKNIQYF. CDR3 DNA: TGTGCCAGCAGTGAGAGCTACGGGGCCAAAAACATTCAGTACTTC.

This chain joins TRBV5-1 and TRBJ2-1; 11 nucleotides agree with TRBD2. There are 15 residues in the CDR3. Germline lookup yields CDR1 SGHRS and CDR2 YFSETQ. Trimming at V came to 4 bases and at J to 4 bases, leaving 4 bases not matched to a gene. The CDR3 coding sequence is TGCGCCAGCAGCCCCGGGACTAGCGGTTACAATGAGCAGTTCTTC. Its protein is CASSPGTSGYNEQFF.

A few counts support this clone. The CDR3 DNA reads TGTGCCATCAGTAGGGACGGTGCCACCTATGGCTACACCTTC. Protein product: CAISRDGATYGYTF. The chain recombines TRBV10-3 with TRBJ1-2; possible D gene TRBD1, 5 bases. Germline assignment: CDR1 ENHRY and CDR2 SYGVKD. The CDR3 is 14 residues long. V lost 5 bases to trimming and J lost 4 bases, with 14 bases between them.

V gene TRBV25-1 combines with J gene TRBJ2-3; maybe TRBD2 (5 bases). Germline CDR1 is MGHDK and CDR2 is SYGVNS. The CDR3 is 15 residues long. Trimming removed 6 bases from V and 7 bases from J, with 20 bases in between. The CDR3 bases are TGTGCCAGCAGCGAGGGTGGAGGCGACCTAAATACGCAGTATTTT. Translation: CASSEGGGDLNTQYF.

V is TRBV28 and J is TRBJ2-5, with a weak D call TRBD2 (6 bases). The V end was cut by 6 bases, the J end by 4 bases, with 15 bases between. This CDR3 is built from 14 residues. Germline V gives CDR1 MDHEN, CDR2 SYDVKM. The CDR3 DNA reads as TGTGCCAGCAGCACAAGGGCGGAGGGAGAGACCCAGTACTTC. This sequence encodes CASSTRAEGETQYF. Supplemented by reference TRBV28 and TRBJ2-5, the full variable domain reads DVKVTQSSRYLVKRTGEKVFLECVQDMDHENMFWYRQDPGLGLRLIYFSYDVKMKEKGDIPEGYSVSREKKERFSLILESASTNQTSMYLCASSTRAEGETQYFGPGTRLLVL.

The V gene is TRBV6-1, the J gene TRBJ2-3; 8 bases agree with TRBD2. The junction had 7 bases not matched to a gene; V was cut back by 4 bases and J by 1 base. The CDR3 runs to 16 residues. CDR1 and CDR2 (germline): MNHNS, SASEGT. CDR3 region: CASSVATSAGTDTQYF. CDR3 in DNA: TGTGCCAGCAGTGTGGCGACTAGCGCAGGCACAGATACGCAGTATTTT.

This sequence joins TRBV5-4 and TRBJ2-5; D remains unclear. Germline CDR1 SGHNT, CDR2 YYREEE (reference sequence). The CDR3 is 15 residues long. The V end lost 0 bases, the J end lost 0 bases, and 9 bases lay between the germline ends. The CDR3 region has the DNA TGTGCCAGCAGCTTGGCCCCCGACAACCAAGAGACCCAGTACTTC. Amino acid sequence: CASSLAPDNQETQYF.

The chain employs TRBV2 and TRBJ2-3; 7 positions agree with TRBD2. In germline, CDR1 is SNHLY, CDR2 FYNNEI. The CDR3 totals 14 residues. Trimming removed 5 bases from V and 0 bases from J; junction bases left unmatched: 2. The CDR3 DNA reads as TGTGCCAGCAGTTCTAGCGGTAGCACAGATACGCAGTATTTT. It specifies CASSSSGSTDTQYF.

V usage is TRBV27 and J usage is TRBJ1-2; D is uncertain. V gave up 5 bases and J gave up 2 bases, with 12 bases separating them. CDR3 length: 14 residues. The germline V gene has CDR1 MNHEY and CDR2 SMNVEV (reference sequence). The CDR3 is CASSPMGGNYGYTF. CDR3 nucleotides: TGTGCCAGCAGTCCGATGGGAGGGAACTATGGCTACACCTTC.

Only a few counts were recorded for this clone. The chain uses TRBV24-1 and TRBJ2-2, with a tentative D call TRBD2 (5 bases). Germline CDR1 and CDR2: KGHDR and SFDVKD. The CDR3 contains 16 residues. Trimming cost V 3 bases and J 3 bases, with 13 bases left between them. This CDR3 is CATSDMNSGYTGELFF. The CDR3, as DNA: TGTGCCACCAGTGATATGAACAGCGGCTACACCGGGGAGCTGTTTTTT.

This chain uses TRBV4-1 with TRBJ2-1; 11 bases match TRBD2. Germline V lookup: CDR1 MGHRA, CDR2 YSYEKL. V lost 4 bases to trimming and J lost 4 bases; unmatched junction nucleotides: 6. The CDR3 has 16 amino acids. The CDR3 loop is CASSPVTSGVYNEQFF. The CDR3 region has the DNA TGCGCCAGCAGCCCTGTGACTAGCGGGGTGTACAATGAGCAGTTCTTC.